The sequence of this T cell receptor beta chain was determined in a study of blood T cells in healthy people across ages. The CDR3 length is 17 residues. Germline CDR1 and CDR2: DFQATT and SNEGSKA (reference sequence). A second PCR, run for roughly 7 to 11 cycles, used a sample-barcoded 5' primer plus a J-beta primer mix. TCRdb processed the 5' RACE reads anew with MiXCR; each CDR3 protein has one entry. The profile shows around 1.5 million distinct CDR3 sequences, approximately 59% of them singletons. The sequence derives from a man younger than 30 in good health. J is TRBJ2-4 and V is TRBV20-1; TRBD2 matches at 12 bases. TRBJ2-7 explains the end of the DNA better; the J call may be wrong. The sequencing sample was made of blood. CDR3: CSARVGLAGAGDYEQYF. The DNA for the CDR3 is TGCAGTGCTAGAGTGGGACTAGCGGGTGCGGGGGATTACGAGCAGTACTTC.